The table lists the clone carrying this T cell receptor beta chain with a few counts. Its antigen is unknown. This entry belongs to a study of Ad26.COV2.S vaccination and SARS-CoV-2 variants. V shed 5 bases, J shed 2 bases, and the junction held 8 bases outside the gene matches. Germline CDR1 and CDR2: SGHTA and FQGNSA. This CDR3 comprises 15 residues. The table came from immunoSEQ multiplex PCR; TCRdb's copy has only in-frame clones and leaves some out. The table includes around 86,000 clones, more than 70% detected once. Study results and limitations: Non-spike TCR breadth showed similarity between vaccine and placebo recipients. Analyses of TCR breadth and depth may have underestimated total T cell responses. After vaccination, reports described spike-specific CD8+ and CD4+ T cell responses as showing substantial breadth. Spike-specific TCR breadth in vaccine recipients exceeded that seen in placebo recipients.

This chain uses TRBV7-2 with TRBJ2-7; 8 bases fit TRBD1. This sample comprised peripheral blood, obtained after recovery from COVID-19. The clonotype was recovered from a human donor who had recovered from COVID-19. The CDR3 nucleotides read TGTGCCAGCAGCCAAGGTATGGACAGGGCCTACGAGCAGTACTTC. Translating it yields CASSQGMDRAYEQYF.